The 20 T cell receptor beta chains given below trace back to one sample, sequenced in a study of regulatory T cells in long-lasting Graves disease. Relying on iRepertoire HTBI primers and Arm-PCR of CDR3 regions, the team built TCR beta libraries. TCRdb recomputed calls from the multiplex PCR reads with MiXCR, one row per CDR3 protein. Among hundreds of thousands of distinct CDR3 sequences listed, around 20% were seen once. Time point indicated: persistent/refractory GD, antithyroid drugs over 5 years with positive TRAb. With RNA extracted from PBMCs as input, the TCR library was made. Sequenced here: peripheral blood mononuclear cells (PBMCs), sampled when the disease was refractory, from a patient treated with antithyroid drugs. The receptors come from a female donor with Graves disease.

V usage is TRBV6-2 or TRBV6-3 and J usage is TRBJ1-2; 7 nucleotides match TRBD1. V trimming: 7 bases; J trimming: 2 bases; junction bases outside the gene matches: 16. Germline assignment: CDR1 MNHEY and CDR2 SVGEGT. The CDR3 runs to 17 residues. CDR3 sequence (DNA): TGTGCCAGCATCCAGAGGGCCCGGACAGGCCCCAACTATGGCTACACCTTC. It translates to CASIQRARTGPNYGYTF.

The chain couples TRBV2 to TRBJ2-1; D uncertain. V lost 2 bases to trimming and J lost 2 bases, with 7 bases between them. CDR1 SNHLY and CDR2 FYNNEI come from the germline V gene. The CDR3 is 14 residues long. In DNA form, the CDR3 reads TGTGCCAGCAGTGAAAGTCACGCCTACAATGAGCAGTTCTTC. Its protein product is CASSESHAYNEQFF.

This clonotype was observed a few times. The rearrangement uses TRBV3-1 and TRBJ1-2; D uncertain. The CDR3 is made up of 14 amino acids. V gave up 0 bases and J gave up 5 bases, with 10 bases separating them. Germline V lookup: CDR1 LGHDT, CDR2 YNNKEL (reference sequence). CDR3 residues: CASSQDPRSYGYTF. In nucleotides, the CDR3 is TGTGCCAGCAGCCAAGATCCGCGAAGTTATGGCTACACCTTC.

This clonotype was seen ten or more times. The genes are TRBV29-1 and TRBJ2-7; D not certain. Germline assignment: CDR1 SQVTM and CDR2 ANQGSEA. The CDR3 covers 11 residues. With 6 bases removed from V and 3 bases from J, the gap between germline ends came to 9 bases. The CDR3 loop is CSVNYSYEQYF. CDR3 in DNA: TGCAGCGTAAACTACAGCTACGAGCAGTACTTC.

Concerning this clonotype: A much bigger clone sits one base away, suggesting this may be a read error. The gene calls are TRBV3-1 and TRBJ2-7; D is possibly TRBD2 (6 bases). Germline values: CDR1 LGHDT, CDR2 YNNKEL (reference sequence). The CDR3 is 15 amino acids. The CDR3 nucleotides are TGTGCCAGCAGCCAAGATCCCAGGCGGGGCTACGAGGAGTACTTC. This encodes CASSQDPRRGYEEYF.

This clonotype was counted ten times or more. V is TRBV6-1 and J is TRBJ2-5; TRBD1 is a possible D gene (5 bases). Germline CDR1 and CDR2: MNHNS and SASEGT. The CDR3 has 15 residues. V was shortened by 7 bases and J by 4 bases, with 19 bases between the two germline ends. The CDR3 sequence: CASKTYAGSLETQYF. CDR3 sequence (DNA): TGTGCCAGCAAAACCTACGCAGGGTCGTTAGAGACCCAGTACTTC.

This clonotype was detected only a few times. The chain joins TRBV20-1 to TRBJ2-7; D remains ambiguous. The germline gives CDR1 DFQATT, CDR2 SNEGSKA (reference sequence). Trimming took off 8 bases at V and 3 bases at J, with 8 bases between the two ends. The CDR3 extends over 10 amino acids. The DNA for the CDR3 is TGCAGTTTTAAAAACTACGAGCAGTACTTC. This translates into CSFKNYEQYF.

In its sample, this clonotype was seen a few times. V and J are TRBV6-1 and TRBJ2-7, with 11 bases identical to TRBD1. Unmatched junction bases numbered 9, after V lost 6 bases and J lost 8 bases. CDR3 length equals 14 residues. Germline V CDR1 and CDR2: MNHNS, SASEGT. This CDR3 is CASRGQGAFLKQYF. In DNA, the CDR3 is TGTGCCAGCAGAGGACAGGGGGCTTTTCTTAAGCAGTACTTC.

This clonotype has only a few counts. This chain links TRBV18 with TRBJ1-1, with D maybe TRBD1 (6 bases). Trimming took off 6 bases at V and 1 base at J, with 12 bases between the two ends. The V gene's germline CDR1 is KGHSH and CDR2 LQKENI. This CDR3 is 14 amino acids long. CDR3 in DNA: TGTGCCAGCTCCCGACAGGCGCCGAACACTGAAGCTTTCTTT. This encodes CASSRQAPNTEAFF.

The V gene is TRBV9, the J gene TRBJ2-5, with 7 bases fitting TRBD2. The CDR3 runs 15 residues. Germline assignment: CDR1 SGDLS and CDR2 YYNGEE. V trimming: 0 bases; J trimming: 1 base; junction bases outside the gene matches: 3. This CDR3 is CASSVAGLTQETQYF. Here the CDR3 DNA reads TGTGCCAGCAGCGTAGCGGGACTAACCCAAGAGACCCAGTACTTC.

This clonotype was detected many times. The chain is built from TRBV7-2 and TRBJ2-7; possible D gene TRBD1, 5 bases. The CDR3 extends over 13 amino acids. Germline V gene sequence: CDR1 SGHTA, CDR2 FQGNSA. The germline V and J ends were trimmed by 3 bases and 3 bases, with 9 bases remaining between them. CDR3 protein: CASSLITGYEQYF. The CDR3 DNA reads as TGTGCCAGCAGCTTGATAACAGGCTACGAGCAGTACTTC.

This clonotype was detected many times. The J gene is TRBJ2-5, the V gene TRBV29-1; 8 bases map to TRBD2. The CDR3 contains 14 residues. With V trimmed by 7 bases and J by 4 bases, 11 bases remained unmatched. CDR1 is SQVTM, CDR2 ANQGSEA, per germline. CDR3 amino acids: CSARGGRARETQYF. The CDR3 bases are TGCAGCGCACGGGGGGGGAGGGCCCGAGAGACCCAGTACTTC.

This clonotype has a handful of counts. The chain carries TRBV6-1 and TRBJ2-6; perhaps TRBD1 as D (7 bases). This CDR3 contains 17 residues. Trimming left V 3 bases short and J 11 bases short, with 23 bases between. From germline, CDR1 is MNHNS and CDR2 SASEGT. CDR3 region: CASSDPETGLGGYVLTF. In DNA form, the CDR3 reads TGTGCCAGCAGTGACCCCGAGACAGGGTTGGGGGGTTACGTCCTGACTTTC.

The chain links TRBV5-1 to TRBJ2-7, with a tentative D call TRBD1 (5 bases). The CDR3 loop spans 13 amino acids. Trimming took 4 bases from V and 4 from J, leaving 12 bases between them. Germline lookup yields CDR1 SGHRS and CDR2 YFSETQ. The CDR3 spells CASSPSRVYEQYF. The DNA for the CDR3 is TGCGCCAGCAGCCCCTCCAGGGTATACGAGCAGTACTTC.

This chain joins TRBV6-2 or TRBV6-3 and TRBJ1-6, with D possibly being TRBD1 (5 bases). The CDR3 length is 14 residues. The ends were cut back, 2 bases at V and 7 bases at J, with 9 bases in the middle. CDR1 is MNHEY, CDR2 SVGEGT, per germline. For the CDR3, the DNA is TGTGCCAGCAGTTACCTTTCAGGGAATTCACCCCTCCACTTT. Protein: CASSYLSGNSPLHF.

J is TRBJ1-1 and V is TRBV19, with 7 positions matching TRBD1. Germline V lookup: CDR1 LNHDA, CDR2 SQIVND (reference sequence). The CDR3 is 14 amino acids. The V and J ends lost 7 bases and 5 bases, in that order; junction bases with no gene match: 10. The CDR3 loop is CASITPGGSTEAFF. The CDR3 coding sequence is TGTGCCAGTATTACCCCAGGGGGGAGTACTGAAGCTTTCTTT.

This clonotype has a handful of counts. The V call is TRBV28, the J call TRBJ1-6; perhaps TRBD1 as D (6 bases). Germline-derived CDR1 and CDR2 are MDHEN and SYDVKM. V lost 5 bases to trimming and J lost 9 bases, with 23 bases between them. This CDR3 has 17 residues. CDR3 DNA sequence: TGTGCCAGCAGTCCCCCAGGAGGCCCAGGGGTGGGTTCACCCCTCCACTTT. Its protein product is CASSPPGGPGVGSPLHF.

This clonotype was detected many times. In DNA form, the CDR3 reads TGTGCCAGCTCACCCACCTTCGATCCATTTAGGGAGAACACTGAAGCTTTCTTT. This codes for CASSPTFDPFRENTEAFF. The chain recombines TRBV18 with TRBJ1-1, with D unresolved. Trimming left V 3 bases short and J 1 base short, with 21 bases between. This CDR3 spans 18 amino acids. The germline CDR1 and CDR2 sequences are KGHSH and LQKENI. The whole variable domain, remainder taken from reference TRBV18 and TRBJ1-1, is NAGVMQNPRHLVRRRGQEARLRCSPMKGHSHVYWYRQLPEEGLKFMVYLQKENIIDESGMPKERFSAEFPKEGPSILRIQQVVRGDSAAYFCASSPTFDPFRENTEAFFGQGTRLTVV.

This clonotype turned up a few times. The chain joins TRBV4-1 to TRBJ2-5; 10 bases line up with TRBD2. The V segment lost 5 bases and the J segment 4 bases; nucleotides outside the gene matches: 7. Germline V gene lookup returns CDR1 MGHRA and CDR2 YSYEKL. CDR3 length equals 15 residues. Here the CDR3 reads CASSGPGLARETQYF. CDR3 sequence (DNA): TGCGCCAGCAGCGGGCCGGGACTAGCGAGAGAGACCCAGTACTTC.

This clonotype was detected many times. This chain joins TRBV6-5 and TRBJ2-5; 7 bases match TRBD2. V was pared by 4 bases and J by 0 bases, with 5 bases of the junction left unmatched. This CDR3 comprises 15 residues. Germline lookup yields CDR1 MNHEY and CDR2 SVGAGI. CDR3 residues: CASSFERGYQETQYF. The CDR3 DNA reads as TGTGCCAGCAGTTTCGAGCGGGGATACCAAGAGACCCAGTACTTC.